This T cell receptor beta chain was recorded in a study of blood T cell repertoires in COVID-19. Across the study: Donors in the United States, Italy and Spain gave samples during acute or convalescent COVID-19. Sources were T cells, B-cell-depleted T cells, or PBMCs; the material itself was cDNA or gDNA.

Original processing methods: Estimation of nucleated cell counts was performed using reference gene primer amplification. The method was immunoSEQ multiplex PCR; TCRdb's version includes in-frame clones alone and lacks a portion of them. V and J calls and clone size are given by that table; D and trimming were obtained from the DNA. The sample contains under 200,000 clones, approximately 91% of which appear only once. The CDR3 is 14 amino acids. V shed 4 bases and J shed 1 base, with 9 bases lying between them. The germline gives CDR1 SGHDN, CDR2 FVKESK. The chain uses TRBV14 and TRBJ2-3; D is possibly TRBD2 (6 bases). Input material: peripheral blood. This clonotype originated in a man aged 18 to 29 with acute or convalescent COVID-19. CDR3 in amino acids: CASSRAGRTDTQYF. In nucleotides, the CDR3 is TGTGCCAGCAGCCGGGCGGGACGCACAGATACGCAGTATTTT.